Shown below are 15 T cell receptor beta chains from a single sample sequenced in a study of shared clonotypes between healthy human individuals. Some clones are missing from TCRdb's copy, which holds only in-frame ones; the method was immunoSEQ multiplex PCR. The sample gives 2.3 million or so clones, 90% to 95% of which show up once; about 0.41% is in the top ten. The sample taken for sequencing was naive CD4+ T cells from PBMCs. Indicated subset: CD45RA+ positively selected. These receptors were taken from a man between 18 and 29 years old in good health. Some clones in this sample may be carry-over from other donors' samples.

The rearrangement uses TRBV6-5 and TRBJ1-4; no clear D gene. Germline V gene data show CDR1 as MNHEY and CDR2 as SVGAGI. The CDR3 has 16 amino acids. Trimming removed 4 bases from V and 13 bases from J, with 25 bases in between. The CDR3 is CASSSTVGGLRGRLFF. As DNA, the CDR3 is TGTGCCAGCAGTTCCACCGTCGGCGGGCTACGAGGTCGACTGTTTTTT.

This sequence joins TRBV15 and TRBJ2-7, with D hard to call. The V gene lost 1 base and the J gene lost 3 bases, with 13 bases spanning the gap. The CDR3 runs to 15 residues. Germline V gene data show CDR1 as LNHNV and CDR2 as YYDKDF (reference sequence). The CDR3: CATSRGRTGNYEQYF. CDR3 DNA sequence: TGTGCCACCAGCAGAGGGCGGACCGGAAACTACGAGCAGTACTTC.

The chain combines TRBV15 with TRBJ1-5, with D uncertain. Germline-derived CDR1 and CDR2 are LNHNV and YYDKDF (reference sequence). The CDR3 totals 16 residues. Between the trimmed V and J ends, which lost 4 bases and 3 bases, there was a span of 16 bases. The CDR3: CATSTQLGIPNQPQHF. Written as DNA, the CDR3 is TGTGCCACCAGCACACAACTCGGGATCCCCAATCAGCCCCAGCATTTT.

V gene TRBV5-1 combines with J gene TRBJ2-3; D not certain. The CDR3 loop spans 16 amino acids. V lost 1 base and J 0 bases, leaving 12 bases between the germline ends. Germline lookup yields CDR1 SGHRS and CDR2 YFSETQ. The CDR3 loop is CASSLLPNPSTDTQYF. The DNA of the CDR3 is TGCGCCAGCAGCTTGTTGCCTAACCCTAGCACAGATACGCAGTATTTT.

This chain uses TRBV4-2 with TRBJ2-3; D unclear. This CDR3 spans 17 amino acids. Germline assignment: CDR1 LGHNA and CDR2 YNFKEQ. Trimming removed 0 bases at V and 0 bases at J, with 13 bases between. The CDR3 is CASSQEGSLTSTDTQYF. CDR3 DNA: TGTGCCAGCAGCCAAGAAGGCAGTCTCACTAGCACAGATACGCAGTATTTT.

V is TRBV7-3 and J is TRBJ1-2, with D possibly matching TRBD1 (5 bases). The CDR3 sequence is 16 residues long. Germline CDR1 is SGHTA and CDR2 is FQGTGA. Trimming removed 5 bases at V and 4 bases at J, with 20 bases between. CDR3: CASSPTATVQAYGYTF. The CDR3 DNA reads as TGTGCCAGCAGCCCAACAGCGACAGTACAAGCCTATGGCTACACCTTC.

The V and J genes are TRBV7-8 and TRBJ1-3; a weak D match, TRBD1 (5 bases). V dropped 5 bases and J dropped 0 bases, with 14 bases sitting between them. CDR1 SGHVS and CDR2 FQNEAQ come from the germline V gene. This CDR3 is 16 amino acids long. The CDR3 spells CASSANRIPSGNTIYF. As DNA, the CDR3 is TGTGCCAGCAGCGCCAACAGGATACCCTCTGGAAACACCATATATTTT. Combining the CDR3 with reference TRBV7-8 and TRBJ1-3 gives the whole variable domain GAGVSQSPRYKVAKRGQDVALRCDPISGHVSLFWYQQALGQGPEFLTYFQNEAQLDKSGLPSDRFFAERPEGSVSTLKIQRTQQEDSAVYLCASSANRIPSGNTIYFGEGSWLTVV.

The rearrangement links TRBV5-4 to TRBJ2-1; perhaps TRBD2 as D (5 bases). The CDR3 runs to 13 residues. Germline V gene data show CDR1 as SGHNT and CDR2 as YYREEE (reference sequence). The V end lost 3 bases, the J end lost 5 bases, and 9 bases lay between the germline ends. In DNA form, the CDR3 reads TGTGCCAGCAGCTCCGGGATAAACAATGAGCAGTTCTTC. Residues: CASSSGINNEQFF.

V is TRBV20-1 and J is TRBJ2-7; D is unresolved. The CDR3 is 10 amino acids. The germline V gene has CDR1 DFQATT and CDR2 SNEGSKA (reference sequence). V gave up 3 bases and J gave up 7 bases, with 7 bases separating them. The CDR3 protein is CSARSWEQYF. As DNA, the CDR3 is TGCAGTGCTAGGTCGTGGGAGCAGTACTTC.

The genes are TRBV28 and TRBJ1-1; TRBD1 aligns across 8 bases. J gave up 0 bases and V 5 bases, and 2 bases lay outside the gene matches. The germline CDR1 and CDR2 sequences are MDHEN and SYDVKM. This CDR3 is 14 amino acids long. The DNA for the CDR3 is TGTGCCAGCAGTGACAGGGGATTGAACACTGAAGCTTTCTTT. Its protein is CASSDRGLNTEAFF. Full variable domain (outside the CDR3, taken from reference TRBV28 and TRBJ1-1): DVKVTQSSRYLVKRTGEKVFLECVQDMDHENMFWYRQDPGLGLRLIYFSYDVKMKEKGDIPEGYSVSREKKERFSLILESASTNQTSMYLCASSDRGLNTEAFFGQGTRLTVV.

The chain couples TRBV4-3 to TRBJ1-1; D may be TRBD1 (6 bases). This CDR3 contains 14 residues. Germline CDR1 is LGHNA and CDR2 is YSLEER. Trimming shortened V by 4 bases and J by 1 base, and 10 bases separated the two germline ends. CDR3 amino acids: CASSLRTANTEAFF. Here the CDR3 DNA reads TGCGCCAGCAGCCTTCGGACAGCGAACACTGAAGCTTTCTTT.

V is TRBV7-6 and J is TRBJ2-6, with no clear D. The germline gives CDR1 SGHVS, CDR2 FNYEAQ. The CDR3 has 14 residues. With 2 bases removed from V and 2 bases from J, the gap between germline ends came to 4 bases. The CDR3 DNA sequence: TGTGCCAGCAGCTTATCTGCTGGGGCCAACGTCCTGACTTTC. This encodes CASSLSAGANVLTF.

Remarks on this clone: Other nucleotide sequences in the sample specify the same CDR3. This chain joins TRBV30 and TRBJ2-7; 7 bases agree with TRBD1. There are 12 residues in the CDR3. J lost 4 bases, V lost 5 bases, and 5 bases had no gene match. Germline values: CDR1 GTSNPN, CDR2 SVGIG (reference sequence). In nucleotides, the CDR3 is TGTGCCTGGTCAGAACAGGGGTACGAGCAGTACTTC. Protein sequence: CAWSEQGYEQYF. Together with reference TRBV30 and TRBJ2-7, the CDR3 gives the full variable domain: SQTIHQWPATLVQPVGSPLSLECTVEGTSNPNLYWYRQAAGRGLQLLFYSVGIGQISSEVPQNLSASRPQDRQFILSSKKLLLSDSGFYLCAWSEQGYEQYFGPGTRLTVT.

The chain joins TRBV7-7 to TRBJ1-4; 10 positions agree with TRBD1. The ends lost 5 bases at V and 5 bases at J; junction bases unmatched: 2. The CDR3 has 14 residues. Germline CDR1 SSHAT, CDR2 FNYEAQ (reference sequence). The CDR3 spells CASSPGQGNEKLFF. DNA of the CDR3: TGTGCCAGCAGCCCGGGACAGGGGAATGAAAAACTGTTTTTT.

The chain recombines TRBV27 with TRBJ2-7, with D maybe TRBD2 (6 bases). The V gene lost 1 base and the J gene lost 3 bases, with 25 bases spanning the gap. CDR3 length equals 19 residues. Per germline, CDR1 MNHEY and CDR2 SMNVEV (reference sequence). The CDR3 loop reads CASSLFLSPNSRRGYEQYF. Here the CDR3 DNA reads TGTGCCAGCAGTTTATTCCTTTCCCCCAATTCCAGGAGGGGCTACGAGCAGTACTTC.